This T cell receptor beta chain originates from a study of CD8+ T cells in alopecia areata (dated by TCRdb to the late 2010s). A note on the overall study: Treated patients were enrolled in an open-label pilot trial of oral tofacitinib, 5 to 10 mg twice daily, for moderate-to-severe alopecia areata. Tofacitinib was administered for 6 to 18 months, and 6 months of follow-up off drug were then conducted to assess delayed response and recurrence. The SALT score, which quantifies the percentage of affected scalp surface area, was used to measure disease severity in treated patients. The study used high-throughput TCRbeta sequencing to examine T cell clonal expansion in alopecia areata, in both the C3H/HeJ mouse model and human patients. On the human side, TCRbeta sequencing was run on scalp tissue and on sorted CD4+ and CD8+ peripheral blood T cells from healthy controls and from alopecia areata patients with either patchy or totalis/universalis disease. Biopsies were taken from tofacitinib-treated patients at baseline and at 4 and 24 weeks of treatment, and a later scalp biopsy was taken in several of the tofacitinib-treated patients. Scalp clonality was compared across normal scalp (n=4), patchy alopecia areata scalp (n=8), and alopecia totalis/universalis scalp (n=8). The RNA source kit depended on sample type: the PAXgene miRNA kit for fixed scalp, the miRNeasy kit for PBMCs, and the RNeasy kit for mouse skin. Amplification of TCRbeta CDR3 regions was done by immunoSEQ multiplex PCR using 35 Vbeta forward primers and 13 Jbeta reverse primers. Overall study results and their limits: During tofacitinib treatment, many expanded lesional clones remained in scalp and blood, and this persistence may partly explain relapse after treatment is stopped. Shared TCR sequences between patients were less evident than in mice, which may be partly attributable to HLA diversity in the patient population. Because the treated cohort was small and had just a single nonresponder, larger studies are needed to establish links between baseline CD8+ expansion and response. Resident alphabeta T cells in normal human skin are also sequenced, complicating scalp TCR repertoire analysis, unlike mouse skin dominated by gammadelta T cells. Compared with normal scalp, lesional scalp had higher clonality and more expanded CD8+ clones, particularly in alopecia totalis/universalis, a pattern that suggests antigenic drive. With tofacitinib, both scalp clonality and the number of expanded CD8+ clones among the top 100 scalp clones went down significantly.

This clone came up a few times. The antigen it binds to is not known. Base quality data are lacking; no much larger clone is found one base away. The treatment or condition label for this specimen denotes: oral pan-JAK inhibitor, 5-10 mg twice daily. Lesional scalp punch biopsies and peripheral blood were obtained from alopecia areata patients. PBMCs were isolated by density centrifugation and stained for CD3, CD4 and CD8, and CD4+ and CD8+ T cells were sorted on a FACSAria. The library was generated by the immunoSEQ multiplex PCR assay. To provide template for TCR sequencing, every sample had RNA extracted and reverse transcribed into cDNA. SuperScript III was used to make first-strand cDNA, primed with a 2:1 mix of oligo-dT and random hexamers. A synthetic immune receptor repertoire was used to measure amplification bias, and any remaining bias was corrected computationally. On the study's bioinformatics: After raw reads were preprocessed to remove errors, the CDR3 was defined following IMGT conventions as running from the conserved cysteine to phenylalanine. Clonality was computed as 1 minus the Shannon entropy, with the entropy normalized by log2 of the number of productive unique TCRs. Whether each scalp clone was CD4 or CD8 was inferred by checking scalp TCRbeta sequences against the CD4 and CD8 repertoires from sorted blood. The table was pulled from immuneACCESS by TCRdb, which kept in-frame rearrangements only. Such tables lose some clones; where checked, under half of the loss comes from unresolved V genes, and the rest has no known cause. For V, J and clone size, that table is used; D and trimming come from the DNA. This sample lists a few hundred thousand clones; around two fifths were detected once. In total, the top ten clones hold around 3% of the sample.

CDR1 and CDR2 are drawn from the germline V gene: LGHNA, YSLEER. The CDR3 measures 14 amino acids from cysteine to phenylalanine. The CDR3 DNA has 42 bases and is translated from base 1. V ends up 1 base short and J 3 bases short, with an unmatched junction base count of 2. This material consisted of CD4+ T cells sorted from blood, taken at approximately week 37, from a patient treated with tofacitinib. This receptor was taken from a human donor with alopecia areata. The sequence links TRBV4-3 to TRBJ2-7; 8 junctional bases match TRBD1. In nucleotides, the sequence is TGCGCCAGCAGCCAAGTTGGACAGGGCTACGAGCAGTACTTC. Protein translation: CASSQVGQGYEQYF.